The present TCR beta chain was sequenced within a study of blood T cell repertoires in COVID-19. Participants came from fewer than 25 US areas, aged roughly 18 to 90 years. Repertoires were generated with immunoSEQ multiplex PCR, while TCRdb's copy carries only in-frame clones and drops some. Among over 120,000 clones, 60% to 80% were seen once, and the ten largest hold under 3%. Sequenced sample: PBMCs or T cells enriched from blood (not recorded which). This TCR was sampled from a woman in her fifties or sixties who had recovered from COVID-19.

CDR3 sequence reads: CASSIGGMKNIQYF. The CDR3 bases are TGTGCCAGTAGTATAGGAGGGATGAAAAACATTCAGTACTTC. This chain connects TRBV19 to TRBJ2-4; tentative D call: TRBD2 (5 bases). The CDR3 contains 14 residues. In germline, CDR1 is LNHDA, CDR2 SQIVND (reference sequence). The V and J ends lost 1 base and 4 bases respectively, with 8 bases between them.